This T cell receptor (beta chain) is drawn from a study of blood T cell repertoires in COVID-19. About the study: The cDNA or gDNA used as material had been derived from T cells, B-cell-depleted T cells, or PBMCs.

Original processing methods: The assay estimated nucleated cells by amplifying reference gene primers. Profiling relied on immunoSEQ multiplex PCR, and the TCRdb table lists in-frame clones only, not all of them. Clone size and V and J calls were adopted from that table, with D and trimming inferred from the DNA. The table includes 110,000 or so clones, about 90% detected once. V lost 5 bases, J lost 6 bases, and 9 bases stayed unmatched. Germline CDR1 is SGHTA and CDR2 is FQGTGA. The CDR3 extends over 14 amino acids. This chain joins TRBV7-3 and TRBJ2-7; 8 bases map to TRBD2. This receptor was obtained from a man between 65 and 85 years old who had recovered from COVID-19. Sequencing was carried out using peripheral blood. The CDR3 reads CASSPDGGAAEQYF. The CDR3 bases are TGTGCCAGCAGCCCGGACGGGGGGGCGGCCGAGCAGTACTTC. Looking up the rest from reference TRBV7-3 and TRBJ2-7 gives the full variable domain: GAGVSQTPSNKVTEKGKYVELRCDPISGHTALYWYRQSLGQGPEFLIYFQGTGAADDSGLPNDRFFAVRPEGSVSTLKIQRTERGDSAVYLCASSPDGGAAEQYFGPGTRLTVT.